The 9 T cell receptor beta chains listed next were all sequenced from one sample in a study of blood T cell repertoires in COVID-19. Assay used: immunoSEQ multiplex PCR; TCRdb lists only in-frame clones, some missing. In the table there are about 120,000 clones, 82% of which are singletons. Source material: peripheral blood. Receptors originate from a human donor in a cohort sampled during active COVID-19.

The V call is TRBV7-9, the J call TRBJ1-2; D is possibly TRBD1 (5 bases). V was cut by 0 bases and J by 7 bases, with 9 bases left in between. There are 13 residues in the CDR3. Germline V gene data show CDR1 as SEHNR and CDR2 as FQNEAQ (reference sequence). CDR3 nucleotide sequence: TGTGCCAGCAGCTTAGCGGACGGGGGTGGCTACACCTTC. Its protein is CASSLADGGGYTF.

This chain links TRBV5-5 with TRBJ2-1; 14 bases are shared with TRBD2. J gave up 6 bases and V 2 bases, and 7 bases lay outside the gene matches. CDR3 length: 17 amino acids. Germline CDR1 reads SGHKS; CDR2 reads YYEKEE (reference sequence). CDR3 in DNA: TGTGCCAGCAGCTTCGAGACTAGCGGGGGGGCCAGCAATGAGCAGTTCTTC. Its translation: CASSFETSGGASNEQFF.

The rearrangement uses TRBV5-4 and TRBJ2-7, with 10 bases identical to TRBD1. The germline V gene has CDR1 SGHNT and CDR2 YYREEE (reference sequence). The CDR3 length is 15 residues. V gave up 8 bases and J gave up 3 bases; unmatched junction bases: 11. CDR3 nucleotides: TGTGCCAGTCGGCCCTCGACAGGGGGCATCTACGAGCAGTACTTC. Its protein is CASRPSTGGIYEQYF.

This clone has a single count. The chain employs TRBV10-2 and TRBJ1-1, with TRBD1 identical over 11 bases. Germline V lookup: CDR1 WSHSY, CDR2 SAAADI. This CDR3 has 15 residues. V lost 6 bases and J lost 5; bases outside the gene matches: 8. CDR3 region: CASSPGQGAGTEAFF. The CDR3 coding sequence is TGCGCCAGCAGCCCCGGACAGGGGGCGGGGACTGAAGCTTTCTTT.

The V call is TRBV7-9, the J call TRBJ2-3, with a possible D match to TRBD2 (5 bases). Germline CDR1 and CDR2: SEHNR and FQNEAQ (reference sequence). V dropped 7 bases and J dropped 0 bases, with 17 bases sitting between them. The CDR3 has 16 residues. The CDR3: CASTFYTTGSTDTQYF. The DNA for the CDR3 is TGTGCCAGCACCTTCTATACCACGGGGAGCACAGATACGCAGTATTTT.

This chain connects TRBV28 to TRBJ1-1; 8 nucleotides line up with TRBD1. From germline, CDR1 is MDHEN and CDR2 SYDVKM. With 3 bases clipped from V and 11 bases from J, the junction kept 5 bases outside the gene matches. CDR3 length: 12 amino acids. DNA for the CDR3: TGTGCCAGCAGTTTTCTGGACAGGGATGCTTTCTTT. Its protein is CASSFLDRDAFF.

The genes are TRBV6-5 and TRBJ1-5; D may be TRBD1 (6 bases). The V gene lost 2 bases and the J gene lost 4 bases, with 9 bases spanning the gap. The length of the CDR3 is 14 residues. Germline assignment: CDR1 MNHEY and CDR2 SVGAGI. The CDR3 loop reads CASSYGRGNQPQHF. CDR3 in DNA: TGTGCCAGCAGTTACGGCAGGGGAAATCAGCCCCAGCATTTT.

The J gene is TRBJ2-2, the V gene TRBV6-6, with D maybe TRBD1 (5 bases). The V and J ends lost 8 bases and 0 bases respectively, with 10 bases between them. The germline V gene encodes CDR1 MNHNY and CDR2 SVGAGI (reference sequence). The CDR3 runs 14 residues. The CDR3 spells CASGGQANTGELFF. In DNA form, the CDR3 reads TGTGCCAGCGGCGGACAAGCGAACACCGGGGAGCTGTTTTTT.

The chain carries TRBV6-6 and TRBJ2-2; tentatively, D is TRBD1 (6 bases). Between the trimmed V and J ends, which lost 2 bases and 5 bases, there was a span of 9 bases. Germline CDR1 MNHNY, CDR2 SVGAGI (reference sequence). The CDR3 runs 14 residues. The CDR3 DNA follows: TGTGCCAGCAGTTACGGGGGCGCGACCGGGGAGCTGTTTTTT. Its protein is CASSYGGATGELFF.